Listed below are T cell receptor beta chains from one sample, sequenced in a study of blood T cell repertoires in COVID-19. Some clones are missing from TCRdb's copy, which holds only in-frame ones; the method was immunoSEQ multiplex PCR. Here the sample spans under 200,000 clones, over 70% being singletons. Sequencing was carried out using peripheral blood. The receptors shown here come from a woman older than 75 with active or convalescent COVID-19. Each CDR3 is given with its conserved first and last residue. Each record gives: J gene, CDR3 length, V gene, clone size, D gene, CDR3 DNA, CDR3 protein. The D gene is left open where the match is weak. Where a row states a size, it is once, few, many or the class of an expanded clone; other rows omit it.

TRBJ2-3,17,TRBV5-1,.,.,TGCGCCAGCAGCTTGGTTGGGGGGACCCAAAGAACAGATACGCAGTATTTT,CASSLVGGTQRTDTQYF
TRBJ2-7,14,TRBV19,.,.,TGTGCCAGTAGTATGCGGGCGGGGACCTACGAGCAGTACTTC,CASSMRAGTYEQYF
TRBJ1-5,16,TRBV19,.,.,TGTGCCAGTAGTATAAAGAAGACTTATAGCAATCAGCCCCAGCATTTT,CASSIKKTYSNQPQHF
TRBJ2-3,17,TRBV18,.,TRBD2,TGTGCCAGCTCACCTCGACTAGCGGGGGGAGGTACAGATACGCAGTATTTT,CASSPRLAGGGTDTQYF
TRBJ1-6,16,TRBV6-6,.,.,TGTGCCAGCAACCCGGACAGCCGCTCCTATAATTCACCCCTCCACTTT,CASNPDSRSYNSPLHF
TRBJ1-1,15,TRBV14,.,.,TGTGCCAGCACCTTAGGGGGGGGAAGGGGCACTGAAGCTTTCTTT,CASTLGGGRGTEAFF
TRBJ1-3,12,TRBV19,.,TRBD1,TGTGCCACAAGACAGGGAGGAAACACCATATATTTT,CATRQGGNTIYF
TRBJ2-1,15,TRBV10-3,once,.,TGTGCCATCAGGACAGACCTGAGCTCCTACAATGAGCAGTTCTTC,CAIRTDLSSYNEQFF
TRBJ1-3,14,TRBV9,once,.,TGTGCCAGCAGCGTAGGCGACTCTGGAAACACCATATATTTT,CASSVGDSGNTIYF
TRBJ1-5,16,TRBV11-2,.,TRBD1,TGTGCCAGCAGCTTCGAGGGGGCGAACAGCAATCAGCCCCAGCATTTT,CASSFEGANSNQPQHF
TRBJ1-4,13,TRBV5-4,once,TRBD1,TGTGCCAGCAGTGTTCAGGGGGCAGAAAAACTGTTTTTT,CASSVQGAEKLFF
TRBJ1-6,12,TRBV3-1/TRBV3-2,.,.,TGTGCCAGCAGCCAAGGGTACCGGGACCTCCACTTT,CASSQGYRDLHF
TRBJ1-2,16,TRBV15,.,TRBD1,TGTGCCACCAGCAGAGATCCGGGATTGACAGGGAAGGGCTACACCTTC,CATSRDPGLTGKGYTF
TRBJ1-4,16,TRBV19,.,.,TGTGCCAGCCTCCTCGGGGGGGGAGGAACTAATGAAAAACTGTTTTTT,CASLLGGGGTNEKLFF
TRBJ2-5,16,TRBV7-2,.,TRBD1,TGTGCCAGCAGCTTAGCCGGGACAGTCGGCCAAGAGACCCAGTACTTC,CASSLAGTVGQETQYF
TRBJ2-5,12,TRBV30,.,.,TGTGCCTGGACAGGGGAGCGGGAGACCCAGTACTTC,CAWTGERETQYF
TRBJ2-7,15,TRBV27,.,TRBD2,TGTGCCAGCAGTCCCCACGGGGAGGGATCCTACGAGCAGTACTTC,CASSPHGEGSYEQYF
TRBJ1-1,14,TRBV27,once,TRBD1,TGTGCCAGCAGTTTAAGAGGGGGCCCCACTGAAGCTTTCTTT,CASSLRGGPTEAFF
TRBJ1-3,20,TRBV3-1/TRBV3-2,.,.,TGTGCCAGCAGCCAAGATAAGGGGGTCCCCCGGACCCGGCCTGGAAACACCATATATTTT,CASSQDKGVPRTRPGNTIYF
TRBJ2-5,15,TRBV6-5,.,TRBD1,TGTGCCACCCGGGGGACAGGACTCAGCCAAGAGACCCAGTACTTC,CATRGTGLSQETQYF
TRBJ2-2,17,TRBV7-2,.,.,TGTGCCAGCAGCTTAGTTGTCCGGATTACCGGGACCGGGGAGCTGTTTTTT,CASSLVVRITGTGELFF
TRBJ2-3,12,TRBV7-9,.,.,TGTGCCAGCAGCTGGGGAGGTGATACGCAGTATTTT,CASSWGGDTQYF
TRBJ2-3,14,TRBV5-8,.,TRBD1,TGTGCCAGCAGCGGCCAGGGGGCAGGAGATACGCAGTATTTT,CASSGQGAGDTQYF
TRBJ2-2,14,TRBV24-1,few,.,TGTGCCACCCAGGACTCTATAAGCACCGGGGAGCTGTTTTTT,CATQDSISTGELFF
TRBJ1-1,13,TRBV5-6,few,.,TGTGCCAGCAGCCCTAGGTGGTTCGCTGAAGCTTTCTTT,CASSPRWFAEAFF
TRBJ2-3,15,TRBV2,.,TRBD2,TGTGCCAGCAGCAACCTAGCGGGGCTCACAGATACGCAGTATTTT,CASSNLAGLTDTQYF
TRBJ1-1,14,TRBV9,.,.,TGTGCCAGCAGCGTAGCCGGTATGAACACTGAAGCTTTCTTT,CASSVAGMNTEAFF
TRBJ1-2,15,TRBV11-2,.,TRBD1,TGTGCCAGCAGCCTGGACAGGGGGATCCTCTATGGCTACACCTTC,CASSLDRGILYGYTF
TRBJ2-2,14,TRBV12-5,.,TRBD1,TGTGCTAGTGGTCGACAGGGGTCCACCGGGGAGCTGTTTTTT,CASGRQGSTGELFF
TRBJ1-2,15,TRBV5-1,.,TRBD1,TGCGCCAGCAGCTTGGCGGGACAGGGGGCTGGGGGCTACACCTTC,CASSLAGQGAGGYTF
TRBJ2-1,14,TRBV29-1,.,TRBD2,TGCAGCGTCGCCGGGACTACGGGGCTTAATGAGCAGTTCTTC,CSVAGTTGLNEQFF
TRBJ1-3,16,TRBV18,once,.,TGTGCCAGCTCACCTGTGACAGGCCACTCTGGAAACACCATATATTTT,CASSPVTGHSGNTIYF
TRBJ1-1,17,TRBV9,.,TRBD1,TGTGCCAGCAGCGTAGGGGTCCGACAGGGAAAGAACACTGAAGCTTTCTTT,CASSVGVRQGKNTEAFF
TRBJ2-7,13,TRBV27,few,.,TGTGCCACCAAGACAGCCACCTCCTACGAGCAGTACTTC,CATKTATSYEQYF
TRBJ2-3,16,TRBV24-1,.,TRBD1,TGTGCCACCAGTGACACGACAGGGGGTCGCACAGATACGCAGTATTTT,CATSDTTGGRTDTQYF
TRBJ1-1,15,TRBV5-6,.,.,TGTGCCAGCAGCAGGACAGTACCTCTGAACACTGAAGCTTTCTTT,CASSRTVPLNTEAFF
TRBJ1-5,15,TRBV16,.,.,TGTGCCAGCAGCCAAACCAGGGTTTTGGGTCAGCCCCAGCATTTT,CASSQTRVLGQPQHF
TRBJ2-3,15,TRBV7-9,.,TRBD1,TGTGCCAGCAGCTGGACAGGGCCTAGCACAGATACGCAGTATTTT,CASSWTGPSTDTQYF
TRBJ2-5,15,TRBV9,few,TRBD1,TGTGCCAGCAGCGTGACAGGGAGTGATGGAGAGACCCAGTACTTC,CASSVTGSDGETQYF
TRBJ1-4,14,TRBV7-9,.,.,TGTGCCAGCAGCTTAGGACAGTCCATTGAAAAACTGTTTTTT,CASSLGQSIEKLFF
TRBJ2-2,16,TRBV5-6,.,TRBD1,TGTGCCAGCAGCTTGGGCACAGGGGGCATCACCGGGGAGCTGTTTTTT,CASSLGTGGITGELFF
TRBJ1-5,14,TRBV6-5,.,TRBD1,TGTGCCAGCAGGGAGACAGGGGCCAATCAGCCCCAGCATTTT,CASRETGANQPQHF